This T cell receptor beta chain appears in the sequencing data of a study of tumour-infiltrating T cells in Burkitt lymphoma. This clone was counted only a few times. No antigen is known for it. Germline V CDR1 and CDR2: SGHVS, FNYEAQ. This CDR3 is 17 amino acids long. The V and J ends lost 3 bases and 1 base, in that order; junction bases with no gene match: 5. Broader study findings: Several public clonotypes were shared across many Burkitt lymphoma patients.

Clones were sequenced by immunoSEQ multiplex PCR, and TCRdb holds only the in-frame ones, with some missing. Of some 2,900 clones listed, around 14% are singletons. This receptor was obtained from a human donor with Burkitt lymphoma. The chain links TRBV7-6 to TRBJ2-2; 10 positions match TRBD2. Sequences were obtained from tumor tissue. CDR3 sequence reads: CASSFISGRLNTGELFF. The CDR3 DNA follows: TGTGCCAGCAGCTTCATTAGCGGGAGGTTGAACACCGGGGAGCTGTTTTTT.